Listed here is a single TCR beta chain. The antigen this receptor binds is unknown. No base quality values were provided; no much bigger clone lies one nucleotide off. Sequenced on an Illumina HiSeq 1500. TCRdb passed the public sequencing reads through fastp at Q25 and MiXCR, retaining productive beta sequences. Merged by CDR3 protein, the rows form single entries marked with the most common genes and DNA. Recorded for this sample are hundreds of thousands of distinct CDR3 sequences; roughly 26% of them occurred a single time. Roughly 8% of the sample belongs to the ten largest clones. This specimen belongs to a study of T cell repertoires in cytomegalovirus infection (dated by TCRdb to the late 2010s). Concerning the study at large: The HLA type of each donor mattered for the analysis, because public TCR beta signatures pointed to carriage of CMV infection along with the matching HLA type. Broad study findings and their caveats: The ex vivo response was dominated by HLA-C-restricted CMV-specific TCR beta clonotypes, which also provided the single most frequent clonotype in two of eight donors. In both this cohort and an independent cohort of approximately 350 donors, the cumulative frequency of public TCR beta family members distinguished carriers of CMV infection plus the relevant HLA type.

From the cysteine up to the phenylalanine, the CDR3 has a length of 15 residues. Only the CDR3 DNA is retained, 45 bases long and in frame from the first base. The V and J ends are trimmed by 6 bases and 2 bases, leaving 14 bases between them. The germline V gene (reference sequence) sets CDR1 to DFQATT and CDR2 to SNEGSKA. Sequencing was done on a sample of CD8+ T cells from PBMCs. The sequence links TRBV20-1 to TRBJ1-6; a tentative D call is TRBD1 (5 bases match). This sequence was found in a human donor in good health (CMV status not recorded). Some clones in this sample may be carry-over from other donors' samples. The sequenced DNA: TGCAGTGCCATCCCCCGGGGCACCTATAATTCACCCCTCCACTTT. Translated, it gives CSAIPRGTYNSPLHF.